This TCR beta chain was captured by sequencing in a study of blood T cell repertoires in COVID-19. A single count supports this clone. TCRdb's copy holds only in-frame clones and misses some; the assay was immunoSEQ multiplex PCR. Of roughly 250,000 clones listed, around nine tenths were seen once; the top ten hold 8.5% to 10%. The sample consisted of peripheral blood. This sequence was found in a man aged 35 to 55 who had recovered from COVID-19.

The CDR3 DNA sequence: TGCGCCAGCAGTGTGCGGGGGCTTGGGGCCAACGTCCTGACTTTC. Its protein product is CASSVRGLGANVLTF. V gene TRBV10-2 combines with J gene TRBJ2-6; tentatively, D is TRBD2 (7 bases). The ends were cut back, 4 bases at V and 3 bases at J, with 10 bases in the middle. The germline V gene has CDR1 WSHSY and CDR2 SAAADI. This CDR3 is built from 15 residues.